One and the same sample provided the 23 T cell receptor beta chains below, sequenced in a study of neurological immune-mediated disorders (dated by TCRdb to between 2019 and 2020). The protocol used for the library was 5' RACE. The run used an Illumina HiSeq 2500. In-frame beta chains were kept once TCRdb had trimmed the public reads at Q25 with fastp and called clones with MiXCR. Rows matching on CDR3 protein sequence are summarized as one entry with the most common DNA and genes. In all, the sample holds more than 25,000 distinct CDR3 sequences, and about 4% of those were seen once. The top ten clonotypes cover about 23% of the sample. Material for sequencing was CD4+ T cells from blood. Receptor source: a woman between 35 and 50 years old in good health.

This clonotype was seen repeatedly, ten times or more. The chain has TRBV7-2 and TRBJ2-6; D possibly corresponds to TRBD2 (6 bases). Trimming stripped 5 bases from V and 0 bases from J, with 20 bases between. In germline, CDR1 is SGHTA, CDR2 FQGNSA. This CDR3 is 19 amino acids long. This chain's CDR3 is CASSHGPGRGISGANVLTF. The CDR3 DNA reads TGTGCCAGCAGCCACGGGCCTGGACGGGGGATCTCTGGGGCCAACGTCCTGACTTTC.

This clonotype came up many times. The V call is TRBV6-5, the J call TRBJ1-6; TRBD1 is a possible D gene (5 bases). This CDR3 contains 14 residues. Germline V gives CDR1 MNHEY, CDR2 SVGAGI. Trimming stripped 7 bases from V and 9 bases from J, with 16 bases between. The CDR3 sequence is CASTLGRGGSPLHF. In DNA, the CDR3 is TGTGCCAGCACCCTCGGTAGGGGCGGTTCACCCCTCCACTTT.

This clonotype was detected ten times or more. This chain connects TRBV12-3 or TRBV12-4 to TRBJ2-2, with D possibly matching TRBD2 (6 bases). The CDR3 sequence is 15 residues long. Trimming pared 7 bases from V and 6 bases from J, leaving 18 bases between. The CDR3 reads CASIPGGNSPGELFF. DNA for the CDR3: TGTGCCAGCATCCCAGGCGGGAACTCACCCGGGGAGCTGTTTTTT.

This clonotype was seen ten or more times. The rearrangement links TRBV2 to TRBJ1-5; no firm D call. V was trimmed by 7 bases and J by 7 bases, leaving 14 bases between them. CDR1 and CDR2 (germline): SNHLY, FYNNEI. This CDR3 is built from 13 residues. This CDR3 is CASKPYTEQPQHF. The CDR3 DNA sequence: TGTGCCAGCAAACCCTACACGGAACAGCCCCAGCATTTT.

This clonotype showed up many times. This chain links TRBV15 with TRBJ2-7; tentatively, D is TRBD2 (5 bases). Trimming took off 3 bases at V and 0 bases at J, with 9 bases between the two ends. The germline V gene encodes CDR1 LNHNV and CDR2 YYDKDF (reference sequence). The CDR3 extends over 14 amino acids. The CDR3 loop is CATSRDLVSYEQYF. DNA for the CDR3: TGTGCCACCAGCAGGGACTTAGTCTCCTACGAGCAGTACTTC.

This clonotype was observed many times. This chain connects TRBV6-5 to TRBJ1-1; 10 bases match TRBD1. The CDR3 extends over 14 amino acids. The V segment lost 6 bases and the J segment 6 bases; nucleotides outside the gene matches: 7. Germline lookup yields CDR1 MNHEY and CDR2 SVGAGI. For the CDR3, the DNA is TGTGCCAGCAGGCCGGGACAGGGGAGGCCTGAAGCTTTCTTT. It codes for CASRPGQGRPEAFF.

The table lists this clonotype with a count of one. An end of the junction differs from the germline gene, which may be a read error. The chain recombines TRBV7-2 with TRBJ2-1; a possible D gene is TRBD2 (6 bases). CDR1 is SGHTA, CDR2 FQGNSA, per germline. The CDR3 covers 14 residues. CDR3 residues: CASSLGAGSNDQFF. CDR3 bases: TGTGCCAGCAGCTTGGGTGCCGGGAGCAATGATCAGTTCTTC.

This clonotype was recorded at least ten times. The chain couples TRBV12-3 or TRBV12-4 to TRBJ1-6; D might be TRBD1 (5 bases). This CDR3 is 14 amino acids long. V dropped 6 bases and J dropped 10 bases, with 16 bases sitting between them. CDR3 amino acids: CASSPGGGRSPLHF. CDR3 nucleotides: TGTGCCAGCAGCCCCGGGGGAGGCCGATCACCCCTCCACTTT.

This clonotype came up many times. This rearrangement joins TRBV5-1 to TRBJ2-5; D remains unclear. The V end lost 2 bases, the J end lost 4 bases, and 12 bases lay between the germline ends. The CDR3 loop spans 14 amino acids. Germline V CDR1 and CDR2: SGHRS, YFSETQ. The CDR3 DNA reads as TGCGCCAGCAGCTTCAATCCCGCTGGAGAGACCCAGTACTTC. Its protein product is CASSFNPAGETQYF.

The table lists this clonotype with many counts. The chain joins TRBV27 to TRBJ1-2; D not resolved. This CDR3 is 17 amino acids long. Trimming shortened V by 0 bases and J by 7 bases, and 21 bases separated the two germline ends. Looked up from germline, CDR1 is MNHEY and CDR2 is SMNVEV (reference sequence). The DNA of the CDR3 is TGTGCCAGCAGTTTATCCACAGAGAGTCTCCGTCGTGGTGGCTACACCTTC. Translated: CASSLSTESLRRGGYTF.

This clonotype was observed at least ten times. The chain uses TRBV5-1 and TRBJ2-2, with 7 bases matching TRBD2. Trimming cost V 2 bases and J 4 bases; bases outside gene matches: 2. The CDR3 loop spans 14 amino acids. CDR1 is SGHRS, CDR2 YFSETQ, per germline. The DNA for the CDR3 is TGCGCCAGCAGCTTAGCGGGGATCACCGGGGAGCTGTTTTTT. As protein: CASSLAGITGELFF.

This clonotype was seen ten or more times. V is TRBV12-3 or TRBV12-4 and J is TRBJ2-3; perhaps TRBD2 as D (6 bases). The length of the CDR3 is 15 residues. V lost 3 bases and J 3 bases, leaving 13 bases between the germline ends. The CDR3, as DNA: TGTGCCAGCAGTTTCGGCGGGACGGCGACAGATACGCAGTATTTT. This gives the protein CASSFGGTATDTQYF.

This clonotype has ten or more counts. The chain employs TRBV10-1 and TRBJ1-1; D gene unclear. Trimming removed 2 bases at V and 0 bases at J, with 4 bases between. Germline V CDR1 and CDR2: WNHNN, SYGVQD (reference sequence). This CDR3 has 13 amino acids. CDR3 amino acids: CASSEVMNTEAFF. For the CDR3, the DNA is TGCGCCAGCAGTGAGGTGATGAACACTGAAGCTTTCTTT.

J is TRBJ1-4 and V is TRBV30; D ambiguous. This CDR3 is 11 amino acids long. CDR1 and CDR2 (germline): GTSNPN, SVGIG (reference sequence). Trimming shortened V by 1 base and J by 11 bases, and 8 bases separated the two germline ends. The CDR3 region is CAWSETSKLFF. In DNA form, the CDR3 reads TGTGCCTGGAGTGAAACCTCTAAACTGTTTTTT.

This clonotype was counted at least ten times. The rearrangement uses TRBV27 and TRBJ1-6; D gene ambiguous. CDR1 MNHEY and CDR2 SMNVEV come from the germline V gene (reference sequence). The CDR3 covers 15 residues. V lost 4 bases, J lost 9 bases, and 16 bases lay in between. CDR3 sequence reads: CASSSQTLGGSPLHF. The CDR3 DNA follows: TGTGCCAGCAGTTCTCAGACCTTGGGAGGTTCACCCCTCCACTTT.

This clonotype was recorded many times. The genes are TRBV7-2 and TRBJ2-3; 11 bases agree with TRBD2. The V segment lost 5 bases and the J segment 8 bases; nucleotides outside the gene matches: 6. Looked up from germline, CDR1 is SGHTA and CDR2 is FQGNSA. The CDR3 extends over 14 amino acids. This CDR3 reads CASSETSGTGTQYF. In DNA, the CDR3 is TGTGCCAGCAGCGAGACTAGCGGGACCGGTACGCAGTATTTT.

This clonotype was recorded many times. V is TRBV6-5 and J is TRBJ1-2; a weak D match, TRBD1 (5 bases). V was cut by 5 bases and J by 8 bases, with 12 bases left in between. The germline gives CDR1 MNHEY, CDR2 SVGAGI. This CDR3 comprises 12 residues. The CDR3 nucleotides are TGTGCCAGCAGTCCGCCAGGGCTAGGCTACACCTTC. This gives the protein CASSPPGLGYTF.

This clonotype has at least ten counts. V gene TRBV20-1 combines with J gene TRBJ1-5; 10 bases match TRBD1. The CDR3 covers 15 residues. The germline V gene encodes CDR1 DFQATT and CDR2 SNEGSKA (reference sequence). V lost 6 bases, J lost 3 bases, and 8 bases stayed unmatched. CDR3 DNA sequence: TGCAGTGCGAGGGAGGGACAGGGGTTCAATCAGCCCCAGCATTTT. It translates to CSAREGQGFNQPQHF.

This clonotype was detected many times. The chain uses TRBV3-1 and TRBJ2-1; 7 positions match TRBD2. Germline trimming cut 4 bases from V and 2 bases from J; bases unmatched to any gene: 5. The CDR3 totals 15 residues. The V gene's germline CDR1 is LGHDT and CDR2 YNNKEL (reference sequence). The DNA of the CDR3 is TGTGCCAGCAGCCTTCGTGGGGGGGCCTACAATGAGCAGTTCTTC. Amino acid sequence: CASSLRGGAYNEQFF.

In its sample, this clonotype was seen many times. This chain joins TRBV11-2 and TRBJ2-1, with TRBD2 matching over 9 bases. CDR3 length equals 16 residues. Germline V lookup: CDR1 SGHAT, CDR2 FQNNGV. With V trimmed by 3 bases and J by 4 bases, 7 bases remained unmatched. The CDR3 DNA reads TGTGCCAGCAGCTTTGTAAGCGGGGGGATTTACAATGAGCAGTTCTTC. Translated, it gives CASSFVSGGIYNEQFF.

A remark on this clonotype: This may be a read error, as it is one base from a much larger clone. The CDR3 sequence is CASSSGCTGELFF. In DNA form, the CDR3 reads TGCGCCAGCAGCTCGGGATGCACCGGGGAGCTGTTTTTT. The chain couples TRBV5-1 to TRBJ2-2, with D perhaps matching TRBD2 (5 bases). Germline V gene sequence: CDR1 SGHRS, CDR2 YFSETQ. The CDR3 consists of 13 residues. Trimming stripped 3 bases from V and 4 bases from J, with 7 bases between.

This clonotype was recorded at least ten times. The chain employs TRBV27 and TRBJ1-5; 7 bases align to TRBD1. With 8 bases clipped from V and 7 bases from J, the junction kept 8 bases outside the gene matches. Germline loops: CDR1 MNHEY, CDR2 SMNVEV (reference sequence). The CDR3 sequence is 13 residues long. The CDR3 DNA is TGTGCCAGCTCACCTGACAGGGTACAGCCCCAGCATTTT. As protein: CASSPDRVQPQHF.

The chain carries TRBV27 and TRBJ2-2, with 13 nucleotides matching TRBD2. J gave up 4 bases and V 6 bases, and 8 bases lay outside the gene matches. Per the germline V gene, CDR1 is MNHEY and CDR2 is SMNVEV (reference sequence). This CDR3 is 17 amino acids long. In DNA form, the CDR3 reads TGTGCCAGCAGCCGAGGACTAGCGGGAGTGATCACCGGGGAGCTGTTTTTT. Translated, it gives CASSRGLAGVITGELFF.